Listed below are T cell receptor beta chains from one sample, sequenced in a study of technical replicates of blood from a few donors. Assay: immunoSEQ multiplex PCR; the TCRdb copy retains only in-frame clones and omits some. Altogether roughly 85,000 clones are present, approximately 93% being singletons, with the ten largest covering 0.2% to 0.3%. Sequencing was performed on T cells isolated from PBMCs. Every receptor here comes from a human donor in good health. The CDR3 runs from the conserved cysteine through the conserved F or W. Rows give clone size only sometimes, using once, few, many, or a class for an expanded clone.

J | length | V | size | CDR3
TRBJ1-1 | 10 | TRBV20-1 | . | CSARDVEAFF
TRBJ2-3 | 16 | TRBV4-1 | . | CASSQVGPPVGDTQYF
TRBJ2-1 | 17 | TRBV28 | . | CASSLSGTSGPNNEQFF
TRBJ1-5 | 15 | TRBV6-1 | . | CASGGDTYSNQPQHF
TRBJ1-2 | 14 | TRBV6-5 | . | CASSRQESFDGYTF
TRBJ2-7 | 15 | TRBV6-5 | . | CASSPPHRAQYEQYF
TRBJ2-7 | 14 | TRBV5-4 | . | CASSLATEGREQYF
TRBJ2-5 | 15 | TRBV6-5 | . | CASSYPSRGGETQYF
TRBJ2-1 | 15 | TRBV6-4 | . | CASSDQTSGVDEQFF
TRBJ2-3 | 12 | TRBV6-6 | . | CASGRSTDTQYF
TRBJ1-2 | 13 | TRBV19 | . | CASSTGQPYGYTF
TRBJ2-1 | 14 | TRBV29-1 | . | CSVGSGITYNEQFF
TRBJ2-2 | 16 | TRBV28 | . | CASSTPGQGYTGELFF
TRBJ1-5 | 15 | TRBV10-2 | . | CASSESTGLGQPQHF
TRBJ1-2 | 12 | TRBV6-5 | . | CASAAQSYGYTF
TRBJ2-7 | 15 | TRBV10-3 | . | CAISEPGTVGGEQYF
TRBJ1-4 | 15 | TRBV9 | . | CASSPSGGANEKLFF
TRBJ2-7 | 14 | TRBV27 | . | CASSLFRAAYEQYF
TRBJ1-1 | 16 | TRBV18 | . | CASPSPITGLNTEAFF
TRBJ2-5 | 15 | TRBV2 | . | CASSPPVRGQETQYF
TRBJ2-1 | 14 | TRBV11-2 | . | CASSMGLAPNEQFF
TRBJ1-2 | 13 | TRBV10-3 | . | CAISDDRKDGYTF
TRBJ1-2 | 14 | TRBV7-2 | . | CASSSYRVPGGYTF
TRBJ2-5 | 18 | TRBV25-1 | once | CASSDAFVRGRVEETQYF
TRBJ2-7 | 14 | TRBV13 | . | CASSETGGLNEQYF
TRBJ2-4 | 16 | TRBV10-3 | . | CAIRAGEGIAKNIQYF
TRBJ2-7 | 13 | TRBV9 | . | CASGPGQIYEQYF
TRBJ1-5 | 15 | TRBV27 | . | CASSRTGGLNQPQHF
TRBJ2-1 | 15 | TRBV9 | . | CASSASGLSYNEQFF
TRBJ2-1 | 17 | TRBV7-9 | . | CASSRVGGTSGYNEQFF
TRBJ2-1 | 21 | TRBV19 | . | CASSTSLWTSGRSRSYNEQFF
TRBJ1-2 | 14 | TRBV19 | . | CASSGRARNYGYTF
TRBJ1-2 | 13 | TRBV7-9 | . | CASSTGGNYGYTF
TRBJ2-1 | 16 | TRBV27 | . | CASSHPAGLAYNEQFF
TRBJ2-7 | 13 | TRBV10-3 | . | CAITAGGLYEQYF
TRBJ2-5 | 14 | TRBV9 | few | CASSAAGYQETQYF
TRBJ1-3 | 15 | TRBV15 | . | CATSTGAHSGNTIYF
TRBJ2-7 | 15 | TRBV5-1 | . | CASSSAAGGTYEQYF
TRBJ2-7 | 15 | TRBV13 | . | CASSLGISGSHEQYF
TRBJ2-7 | 14 | TRBV5-4 | . | CASSFRGDNYEQYF
TRBJ2-1 | 13 | TRBV10-1 | . | CASTRTGGDEQFF
TRBJ1-1 | 16 | TRBV5-1 | . | CASSPAAVSMNTEAFF
TRBJ2-7 | 14 | TRBV2 | . | CASSGWTSGNSQYF
TRBJ1-5 | 15 | TRBV4-1 | . | CASSLQSYSNQPQHF
TRBJ1-6 | 16 | TRBV2 | . | CASSESVTGNNSPLHF
TRBJ1-5 | 12 | TRBV9 | . | CASGQGNQPQHF
TRBJ1-2 | 14 | TRBV19 | . | CATGTGPLGHGYTF
TRBJ2-7 | 9 | TRBV2 | . | CASGTEQYF
TRBJ1-3 | 17 | TRBV9 | . | CASSIGEGLLSGNTIYF
TRBJ2-7 | 15 | TRBV4-1 | . | CASSQGSGGSYEQYF
TRBJ2-2 | 15 | TRBV5-1 | . | CASREQGADTGELFF
TRBJ2-5 | 12 | TRBV30 | . | CACSGGGETQYF
TRBJ2-7 | 14 | TRBV6-1 | . | CASSEIGTGFEQYF